Shown below are 27 T cell receptor beta chains from a single sample sequenced in a study of blood T cell repertoires in COVID-19. Data came from immunoSEQ multiplex PCR; TCRdb stores just in-frame clones and leaves some out. The sample yields 200,000 to 250,000 clones, almost 85% seen once. Sequenced sample: peripheral blood. The receptor source for this set is a woman between 50 and 59 years old with active or convalescent COVID-19.

The chain couples TRBV11-2 to TRBJ2-4; 9 bases fit TRBD1. CDR1 is SGHAT, CDR2 FQNNGV, per germline. This CDR3 comprises 16 residues. The ends lost 3 bases at V and 2 bases at J; junction bases unmatched: 5. In DNA form, the CDR3 reads TGTGCCAGCAGCTTTCCCGGGACAGGGCCCAAAAACATTCAGTACTTC. Translation: CASSFPGTGPKNIQYF.

This clone was seen a few times. This CDR3 is CASGQFSGNTIYF. CDR3 bases: TGTGCCAGCGGACAGTTCTCTGGAAACACCATATATTTT. V and J are TRBV3-1 (or the pseudogene TRBV3-2) and TRBJ1-3; TRBD1 might be the D (6 bases). The CDR3 has 13 residues. Germline V gene data show CDR1 as LGHDT and CDR2 as YNNKEL (reference sequence). Trimming pared 8 bases from V and 0 bases from J, leaving 8 bases between.

The chain has TRBV4-2 and TRBJ2-1; 9 positions match TRBD2. The CDR3 sequence is 15 residues long. Unmatched junction bases numbered 2, after V lost 3 bases and J lost 2 bases. CDR1 and CDR2 from the germline V gene are LGHNA and YNFKEQ. The CDR3 DNA follows: TGTGCCAGCAGCCAGAGACTAGCGGCCTACAATGAGCAGTTCTTC. Translation gives CASSQRLAAYNEQFF.

The chain has TRBV7-9 and TRBJ1-1; D may be TRBD1 (5 bases). The CDR3 extends over 16 amino acids. Trimming shortened V by 0 bases and J by 4 bases, and 15 bases separated the two germline ends. CDR1 is SEHNR and CDR2 is FQNEAQ in the germline V gene (reference sequence). The CDR3 region is CASSLAWGEGSTEAFF. The CDR3 nucleotides are TGTGCCAGCAGCTTAGCGTGGGGGGAAGGGAGCACTGAAGCTTTCTTT.

The rearrangement joins TRBV27 to TRBJ2-7; tentatively, D is TRBD2 (6 bases). The CDR3 length is 15 residues. Trimming left V 6 bases short and J 0 bases short, with 15 bases between. Per germline, CDR1 MNHEY and CDR2 SMNVEV (reference sequence). Written as DNA, the CDR3 is TGTGCCAGCAGCCCCGGTCGGGGGAGCTCCTACGAGCAGTACTTC. Amino acids: CASSPGRGSSYEQYF.

J is TRBJ2-1 and V is TRBV19, with 10 positions matching TRBD2. The V gene end was trimmed by 7 bases and the J gene end by 9 bases; junction bases not matched to a gene: 9. Germline values: CDR1 LNHDA, CDR2 SQIVND (reference sequence). The CDR3 has 14 amino acids. The CDR3 protein is CASTASGGISEQFF. CDR3 in DNA: TGTGCCAGTACGGCTAGCGGGGGTATAAGTGAGCAGTTCTTC.

The V call is TRBV11-2, the J call TRBJ2-5, with TRBD1 matching over 9 bases. The junction had 5 bases not matched to a gene; V was cut back by 1 base and J by 2 bases. Germline CDR1 and CDR2: SGHAT and FQNNGV. This CDR3 has 16 residues. The CDR3 reads CASSLALDRGQETQYF. The CDR3 bases are TGTGCCAGCAGCTTAGCACTAGACAGGGGGCAAGAGACCCAGTACTTC. Filled out from reference TRBV11-2 and TRBJ2-5, the complete variable domain reads EAGVAQSPRYKIIEKRQSVAFWCNPISGHATLYWYQQILGQGPKLLIQFQNNGVVDDSQLPKDRFSAERLKGVDSTLKIQPAKLEDSAVYLCASSLALDRGQETQYFGPGTRLLVL.

This clone was observed a few times. V and J are TRBV3-1 (or the pseudogene TRBV3-2) and TRBJ1-1; 7 nucleotides match TRBD1. J lost 8 bases, V lost 4 bases, and 10 bases had no gene match. Germline V gene data show CDR1 as LGHDT and CDR2 as YNNKEL (reference sequence). CDR3 length: 14 amino acids. The CDR3 loop is CASSLRQGIGEAFF. In DNA, the CDR3 is TGTGCCAGCAGCCTCCGACAGGGCATAGGGGAAGCTTTCTTT.

CDR3: CASSPQTGSNSPLHF. The CDR3, as DNA: TGTGCCAGCAGTCCACAGACGGGGTCTAATTCACCCCTCCACTTT. This chain joins TRBV28 and TRBJ1-6; D unclear. The CDR3 extends over 15 amino acids. Germline CDR1 and CDR2: MDHEN and SYDVKM. V was shortened by 5 bases and J by 6 bases, with 14 bases between the two germline ends.

This chain joins TRBV5-1 and TRBJ2-7; 10 nucleotides agree with TRBD1. Germline V gene lookup returns CDR1 SGHRS and CDR2 YFSETQ. V gave up 5 bases and J gave up 4 bases; unmatched junction bases: 6. CDR3 length equals 14 residues. The CDR3 DNA reads TGCGCCAGCAGATCGACAGGGGGCATATACGAGCAGTACTTC. Its protein product is CASRSTGGIYEQYF.

The V call is TRBV2, the J call TRBJ1-5, with 8 bases identical to TRBD1. J was trimmed by 7 bases and V by 4 bases; bases with no gene match: 9. Looked up from germline, CDR1 is SNHLY and CDR2 is FYNNEI. The CDR3 spans 15 residues. The CDR3 sequence: CASSAQDRGRQPQHF. The CDR3 bases are TGTGCCAGCAGTGCGCAAGACAGGGGACGACAGCCCCAGCATTTT. Full variable domain (remainder filled in from reference TRBV2 and TRBJ1-5): EPEVTQTPSHQVTQMGQEVILRCVPISNHLYFYWYRQILGQKVEFLVSFYNNEISEKSEIFDDQFSVERPDGSNFTLKIRSTKLEDSAMYFCASSAQDRGRQPQHFGDGTRLSIL.

This clone was detected once. The chain is built from TRBV5-4 and TRBJ2-7; 7 bases agree with TRBD2. With 7 bases clipped from V and 6 bases from J, the junction kept 16 bases outside the gene matches. The CDR3 consists of 15 residues. Looked up from germline, CDR1 is SGHNT and CDR2 is YYREEE (reference sequence). The CDR3 coding sequence is TGTGCCAGCTCCGTGGAGCGGGACCCCTCAGTCGAGCAGTACTTC. The encoded protein is CASSVERDPSVEQYF. Variable domain in full (rest from reference TRBV5-4 and TRBJ2-7): ETGVTQSPTHLIKTRGQQVTLRCSSQSGHNTVSWYQQALGQGPQFIFQYYREEENGRGNFPPRFSGLQFPNYSSELNVNALELDDSALYLCASSVERDPSVEQYFGPGTRLTVT.

The chain has TRBV7-3 and TRBJ2-3; D unclear. The germline V gene has CDR1 SGHTA and CDR2 FQGTGA. Trimming shortened V by 3 bases and J by 1 base, and 14 bases separated the two germline ends. The CDR3 has 16 residues. The CDR3 DNA is TGTGCCAGCAGCTTTTCCCTCTCGGGTGGCACAGATACGCAGTATTTT. Translated, it gives CASSFSLSGGTDTQYF.

The chain couples TRBV10-3 to TRBJ2-2; 7 nucleotides match TRBD1. This CDR3 region has 14 residues. Germline lookup yields CDR1 ENHRY and CDR2 SYGVKD. Trimming removed 11 bases from V and 0 bases from J; junction bases left unmatched: 6. The CDR3: CASRGTANTGELFF. CDR3 DNA sequence: TGTGCCTCAAGGGGGACAGCGAACACCGGGGAGCTGTTTTTT.

This clone has just a few counts. The V call is TRBV4-1, the J call TRBJ1-1; tentatively, D is TRBD1 (5 bases). The CDR3 covers 16 residues. The germline CDR1 and CDR2 sequences are MGHRA and YSYEKL. V lost 2 bases and J lost 8, with 21 bases in between. DNA of the CDR3: TGCGCCAGCAGCCAAAGGCGGAGCGGGGCAGGCGAAGAAGCTTTCTTT. Protein sequence: CASSQRRSGAGEEAFF.

The genes are TRBV7-7 and TRBJ2-7; TRBD1 is a possible D gene (7 bases). The V gene lost 4 bases and the J gene lost 6 bases, with 13 bases spanning the gap. The germline CDR1 and CDR2 sequences are SSHAT and FNYEAQ (reference sequence). This CDR3 has 13 residues. The CDR3 DNA reads TGTGCCAGCAGCTCCCACCAGGGGGGCGAGCAGTACTTC. It is translated as CASSSHQGGEQYF.

Here the CDR3 reads CASSLERRDSGYTF. The CDR3 DNA reads as TGTGCCAGCAGCTTGGAGAGGAGGGATAGTGGCTACACCTTC. The chain uses TRBV5-6 and TRBJ1-2; D not certain. This CDR3 is 14 amino acids long. Per the germline V gene, CDR1 is SGHDT and CDR2 is YYEEEE. The germline V and J ends were trimmed by 0 bases and 7 bases, with 13 bases remaining between them.

This clone was counted a single time. The chain has TRBV27 and TRBJ1-2; 7 bases are shared with TRBD1. V was pared by 6 bases and J by 3 bases, with 4 bases of the junction left unmatched. Germline V CDR1 and CDR2: MNHEY, SMNVEV (reference sequence). There are 13 residues in the CDR3. In DNA form, the CDR3 reads TGTGCCAGCAGATACACAGGGGACTATGGCTACACCTTC. It yields the protein CASRYTGDYGYTF.

The gene calls are TRBV7-2 and TRBJ2-7, with a possible D match to TRBD2 (6 bases). CDR3 length equals 13 residues. V lost 6 bases to trimming and J lost 10 bases, with 19 bases between them. CDR1 is SGHTA, CDR2 FQGNSA, per germline. CDR3 DNA: TGTGCCAGCAGTCCGGGGACTGCGAGGAATCAGTACTTC. Residues: CASSPGTARNQYF. Full variable domain (outside the CDR3, taken from reference TRBV7-2 and TRBJ2-7): GAGVSQSPSNKVTEKGKDVELRCDPISGHTALYWYRQSLGQGLEFLIYFQGNSAPDKSGLPSDRFSAERTGGSVSTLTIQRTQQEDSAVYLCASSPGTARNQYFGPGTRLTVT.

This clone turned up a few times. The chain employs TRBV28 and TRBJ2-2; 7 nucleotides line up with TRBD1. Germline lookup yields CDR1 MDHEN and CDR2 SYDVKM. This CDR3 is built from 16 residues. Trimming took 3 bases from V and 0 from J; bases not matched to a gene: 4. The CDR3 region has the DNA TGTGCCAGCAGTTTCGGCAGGGGGTCGAACACCGGGGAGCTGTTTTTT. Amino acid sequence: CASSFGRGSNTGELFF. Using reference TRBV28 and TRBJ2-2 for the parts outside the CDR3, the full variable domain is DVKVTQSSRYLVKRTGEKVFLECVQDMDHENMFWYRQDPGLGLRLIYFSYDVKMKEKGDIPEGYSVSREKKERFSLILESASTNQTSMYLCASSFGRGSNTGELFFGEGSRLTVL.

This clone was observed a few times. The chain recombines TRBV2 with TRBJ2-3, with a tentative D call TRBD1 (5 bases). Germline assignment: CDR1 SNHLY and CDR2 FYNNEI. V lost 8 bases, J lost 4 bases, and 19 bases lay in between. The CDR3 extends over 15 amino acids. CDR3 nucleotides: TGTGCCAGCTTTCCTGGGGCTAGGCCCGCAGATACGCAGTATTTT. This translates into CASFPGARPADTQYF.

This clone was picked up a small number of times. Its ends do not fully match the called genes, so a read error is possible. The chain couples TRBV20-1 to TRBJ2-3; no clear D gene. The CDR3 contains 12 residues. Germline V gene sequence: CDR1 DFQATT, CDR2 SNEGSKA (reference sequence). CDR3 region: CSASSGAYTQYF. The CDR3 nucleotides read TGCAGTGCTAGTTCTGGAGCGTATACACAGTATTTT.

The chain recombines TRBV5-4 with TRBJ2-7; 7 nucleotides line up with TRBD1. Germline loops: CDR1 SGHNT, CDR2 YYREEE (reference sequence). V lost 3 bases, J lost 3 bases, and 9 bases stayed unmatched. The CDR3 sequence is 15 residues long. Written as DNA, the CDR3 is TGTGCCAGCAGCTGGACGACAGGGCACAACTACGAGCAGTACTTC. It translates to CASSWTTGHNYEQYF. The whole variable domain, filled in from reference TRBV5-4 and TRBJ2-7, reads ETGVTQSPTHLIKTRGQQVTLRCSSQSGHNTVSWYQQALGQGPQFIFQYYREEENGRGNFPPRFSGLQFPNYSSELNVNALELDDSALYLCASSWTTGHNYEQYFGPGTRLTVT.

As DNA, the CDR3 is TGTGCCAGCAGCTCGGATCAATCAGGGGAAAGGAGCGGCTACACCTTC. Translating gives CASSSDQSGERSGYTF. V usage is TRBV5-5 and J usage is TRBJ1-2; perhaps TRBD1 as D (6 bases). V lost 3 bases and J 8 bases, leaving 23 bases between the germline ends. CDR1 is SGHKS, CDR2 YYEKEE, per germline (reference sequence). The CDR3 contains 16 residues.

This clone occurred once. The rearrangement joins TRBV9 to TRBJ1-1; 8 nucleotides match TRBD1. J gave up 3 bases and V 4 bases, and 2 bases lay outside the gene matches. From germline, CDR1 is SGDLS and CDR2 YYNGEE. This CDR3 spans 13 amino acids. CDR3 amino acids: CASSLQGDTEAFF. CDR3 coding DNA: TGTGCCAGCAGCTTACAGGGGGACACTGAAGCTTTCTTT.

This sequence joins TRBV5-1 and TRBJ1-2, with a tentative D call TRBD1 (6 bases). This CDR3 has 13 amino acids. Deletions cut 4 bases from V and 10 bases from J, with 17 bases between. The germline gives CDR1 SGHRS, CDR2 YFSETQ. The CDR3 nucleotides read TGCGCCAGCAGCACGGGGCAAGGGACAACCTACACCTTC. Translating gives CASSTGQGTTYTF.

The chain combines TRBV2 with TRBJ1-1; D is perhaps TRBD1 (5 bases). The CDR3 spans 14 residues. V was cut by 6 bases and J by 3 bases, with 14 bases left in between. CDR1 is SNHLY, CDR2 FYNNEI, per germline. In nucleotides, the CDR3 is TGTGCCAGCAGCGTGCGGCGGGGGGACACTGAAGCTTTCTTT. It encodes CASSVRRGDTEAFF. The full variable domain, its missing parts supplied by reference TRBV2 and TRBJ1-1, is EPEVTQTPSHQVTQMGQEVILRCVPISNHLYFYWYRQILGQKVEFLVSFYNNEISEKSEIFDDQFSVERPDGSNFTLKIRSTKLEDSAMYFCASSVRRGDTEAFFGQGTRLTVV.